One sample yielded the 9 T cell receptor beta chains listed below, sequenced in a study of identical twins. TCRdb re-called the 5' RACE reads with MiXCR, one entry per CDR3 protein. The sample has about 520,000 distinct CDR3 sequences, around 20% seen once; the top ten hold around 0.9%. These data are also associated with another study on T cells expressing NK-cell markers.

Specimen: CD4+ T cells sorted from blood. All receptors derive from a young woman in good health.

This clonotype has just a few counts. The CDR3 sequence: CSASFREGRDEQFF. The DNA of the CDR3 is TGCAGTGCTAGTTTTCGGGAGGGCCGGGATGAGCAGTTCTTC. V and J are TRBV20-1 and TRBJ2-1; 8 nucleotides align to TRBD2. V gave up 3 bases and J gave up 8 bases; unmatched junction bases: 9. Looked up from germline, CDR1 is DFQATT and CDR2 is SNEGSKA (reference sequence). This CDR3 is built from 14 residues.

This clonotype was counted at least ten times. The chain carries TRBV12-3 or TRBV12-4 and TRBJ1-5; no reliable D call. CDR3 length: 14 amino acids. V was cut by 6 bases and J by 0 bases, with 9 bases left in between. In DNA, the CDR3 is TGTGCCAGCAGCAAGGTCTATAGCAATCAGCCCCAGCATTTT. Translating gives CASSKVYSNQPQHF.

This clonotype was recorded at least ten times. The chain combines TRBV5-5 with TRBJ2-1; D gene ambiguous. Deletions cut 1 base from V and 8 bases from J, with 10 bases between. Germline CDR1 is SGHKS and CDR2 is YYEKEE (reference sequence). The CDR3 runs 13 residues. The CDR3 DNA sequence: TGTGCCAGCAGCTTGTTTTCGCGATATGAGCAGTTCTTC. Translating it yields CASSLFSRYEQFF.

In this sample, this clonotype turned up a few times. The chain carries TRBV7-9 and TRBJ2-5; D perhaps matches TRBD2 (6 bases). CDR1 and CDR2 (germline): SEHNR, FQNEAQ (reference sequence). The CDR3 totals 14 residues. Trimming took 6 bases from V and 2 from J, leaving 13 bases between them. Here the CDR3 reads CASRDAAGQETQYF. The CDR3 region has the DNA TGTGCCAGCAGGGATGCTGCGGGACAAGAGACCCAGTACTTC.

The sample holds many counts of this clonotype. The J gene is TRBJ2-2, the V gene TRBV12-3 or TRBV12-4, with 10 bases fitting TRBD1. This CDR3 is 14 amino acids long. After removal of 6 bases from V and 6 bases from J, the junction contained 4 bases not matched to a gene. This CDR3 reads CASRGQGGAGELFF. The DNA of the CDR3 is TGTGCCAGCAGAGGACAGGGGGGGGCCGGGGAGCTGTTTTTT.

The rearrangement joins TRBV4-3 to TRBJ2-2; the match to TRBD1 covers 8 bases. This CDR3 contains 16 residues. V was pared by 1 base and J by 4 bases, with 5 bases of the junction left unmatched. Germline V gene lookup returns CDR1 LGHNA and CDR2 YSLEER. The CDR3 spells CASSQGTGKSTGELFF. The CDR3 nucleotides are TGCGCCAGCAGCCAAGGGACAGGGAAGAGCACCGGGGAGCTGTTTTTT.

This clonotype occurred a few times. The rearrangement uses TRBV11-2 and TRBJ2-7; no firm D call. Trimming took off 4 bases at V and 10 bases at J, with 11 bases between the two ends. Germline CDR1 is SGHAT and CDR2 is FQNNGV. The CDR3 consists of 11 residues. The CDR3 here is CASSSTVSQYF. DNA for the CDR3: TGTGCCAGCAGCTCTACAGTGAGCCAGTACTTC.

The chain is built from TRBV4-3 and TRBJ2-1; tentatively, D is TRBD2 (5 bases). Trimming cost V 0 bases and J 0 bases, with 9 bases left between them. The CDR3 covers 16 residues. Germline V gives CDR1 LGHNA, CDR2 YSLEER. Written as DNA, the CDR3 is TGCGCCAGCAGCCAAGATTTAGGGAGCTCCTACAATGAGCAGTTCTTC. This translates into CASSQDLGSSYNEQFF.

This clonotype was seen ten or more times. The gene calls are TRBV20-1 and TRBJ2-7, with a weak D call TRBD2 (6 bases). The CDR3 loop spans 12 amino acids. V was trimmed by 0 bases and J by 5 bases, leaving 8 bases between them. CDR1 and CDR2 (germline): DFQATT, SNEGSKA (reference sequence). Here the CDR3 DNA reads TGCAGTGCTAGAGATGGCGGGGACGAGCAGTACTTC. Protein: CSARDGGDEQYF.